The 6 T cell receptor beta chains listed next were all sequenced from one sample in a study of blood T cell repertoires in COVID-19. Sequencing was performed with immunoSEQ multiplex PCR; in TCRdb, only in-frame clones are kept and a portion is missing. The data show around 300,000 clones, with nearly 90% seen just once and roughly a tenth held by the top ten. Sequenced: PBMCs or T cells enriched from blood (not recorded which). The origin of the receptors is a woman between 25 and 40 years old who had recovered from COVID-19.

This chain uses TRBV6-5 with TRBJ2-7; 8 bases map to TRBD2. CDR1 MNHEY and CDR2 SVGAGI come from the germline V gene. This CDR3 region has 16 residues. J was trimmed by 2 bases and V by 1 base; bases with no gene match: 7. CDR3 nucleotide sequence: TGTGCCAGCAGTTACTTCTCCGGGAGGGCCACCTACGAGCAGTACTTC. This translates into CASSYFSGRATYEQYF.

The rearrangement links TRBV6-2 or TRBV6-3 to TRBJ2-3; TRBD1 agrees at 8 bases. V shed 5 bases, J shed 2 bases, and the junction held 9 bases outside the gene matches. The V gene's germline CDR1 is MNHEY and CDR2 SVGEGT. This CDR3 has 16 amino acids. CDR3 bases: TGTGCCAGCAGTGCCCCCCGGGGACAGGACACAGATACGCAGTATTTT. Protein sequence: CASSAPRGQDTDTQYF.

The rearrangement joins TRBV18 to TRBJ2-6, with TRBD2 as a possible D gene (5 bases). CDR1 KGHSH and CDR2 LQKENI come from the germline V gene. CDR3 size: 16 residues. The V end lost 6 bases, the J end lost 0 bases, and 12 bases lay between the germline ends. In DNA, the CDR3 is TGTGCCAGCTCCGGGGAGTGGGTCTCTGGGGCCAACGTCCTGACTTTC. Translating gives CASSGEWVSGANVLTF.

With respect to this clone: One end of the junction fails to match germline, which may point to a read error. J is TRBJ1-3 and V is TRBV7-7; possible D gene TRBD1, 5 bases. The CDR3 spans 15 residues. CDR1 and CDR2 from the germline V gene are SSHAT and FNYEAQ (reference sequence). Here the CDR3 DNA reads TGTGCTAGCAGTCCGGGACTGACCTCTGGAAACACCATATATTTT. Amino acids: CASSPGLTSGNTIYF. The full variable domain, with the rest looked up from reference TRBV7-7 and TRBJ1-3, is GAGVSQSPRYKVTKRGQDVTLRCDPISSHATLYWYQQALGQGPEFLTYFNYEAQPDKSGLPSDRFSAERPEGSISTLTIQRTEQRDSAMYRCASSPGLTSGNTIYFGEGSWLTVV.

The rearrangement links TRBV7-6 to TRBJ2-1, with 8 bases identical to TRBD2. V lost 3 bases, J lost 8 bases, and 9 bases stayed unmatched. CDR1 is SGHVS, CDR2 FNYEAQ, per germline. The CDR3 loop spans 15 amino acids. CDR3 sequence (DNA): TGTGCCAGCAGCTTGTCCGGGAGGGCCGGAGATGAGCAGTTCTTC. Its protein product is CASSLSGRAGDEQFF.

V and J are TRBV15 and TRBJ1-4; D is unclear. The CDR3 runs to 14 residues. Per germline, CDR1 LNHNV and CDR2 YYDKDF (reference sequence). V lost 1 base, J lost 3 bases, and 6 bases lay in between. The DNA for the CDR3 is TGTGCCACCAGCAGAGCGGGAGCTAATGAAAAACTGTTTTTT. Its protein product is CATSRAGANEKLFF.